This is a list of T cell receptor beta chains from one sample in a study of T cells in narcolepsy. This table comes from immunoSEQ multiplex PCR, and its TCRdb copy is limited to in-frame clones, with some not included. The sample has more than 10,000 clones, roughly 77% seen once. Sequencing was performed on CD45RA- memory CD8+ T cells from PBMCs. The origin of the receptors is a human donor with narcolepsy. CDR3s include the opening cysteine and the closing phenylalanine or tryptophan. A D gene is named only where the DNA matches it firmly. Size is stated for part of the rows, as once, few or many counts, or as a class when the clone is expanded.

j_call | d_call | v_call | clone_size | cdr3_aa | cdr3_nt
TRBJ2-1 | TRBD2 | TRBV7-9 | . | CASSRPSGNYNEQFF | TGTGCCAGCAGCCGGCCTAGCGGGAACTACAATGAGCAGTTCTTC
TRBJ2-7 | TRBD2 | TRBV29-1 | . | CSVETRSGGHSYEQYF | TGCAGCGTTGAAACGAGGAGCGGGGGCCACTCCTACGAGCAGTACTTC
TRBJ2-6 | . | TRBV28 | . | CASTGGESGANVLTF | TGTGCCAGCACCGGAGGGGAGTCTGGGGCCAACGTCCTGACTTTC
TRBJ2-3 | . | TRBV9 | . | CASSGQVDTQYF | TGTGCCAGCAGCGGCCAAGTAGATACGCAGTATTTT
TRBJ1-6 | TRBD1 | TRBV6-1 | once | CASSVSPGTGFSPLHF | TGTGCCAGCAGTGTATCCCCCGGGACAGGATTTTCACCCCTCCACTTT
TRBJ2-5 | . | TRBV11-2 | . | CASSFPPGGGFQETQYF | TGTGCCAGCAGCTTCCCCCCCGGGGGCGGGTTCCAAGAGACCCAGTACTTC
TRBJ2-5 | . | TRBV9 | . | CASSYPQGGQETQYF | TGTGCCAGCAGCTATCCACAGGGTGGGCAAGAGACCCAGTACTTC
TRBJ2-3 | . | TRBV2 | once | CASSGGAMSDTQYF | TGTGCCAGCAGTGGAGGCGCCATGTCGGATACGCAGTATTTT
TRBJ2-5 | TRBD2 | TRBV6-1 | . | CASMGLAGDPETQYF | TGTGCCAGCATGGGCCTAGCGGGAGATCCGGAGACCCAGTACTTC
TRBJ2-7 | TRBD1 | TRBV27 | . | CASVGVGTGYAYEQYF | TGTGCCAGCGTTGGCGTCGGGACAGGCTATGCCTACGAGCAGTACTTC
TRBJ2-5 | . | TRBV29-1 | few | CRVPEITQETQYF | TGCCGCGTTCCCGAGATCACACAAGAGACCCAGTACTTC
TRBJ2-1 | . | TRBV7-2 | . | CASTGLNPGPYNEQFF | TGTGCCAGCACCGGCCTTAACCCGGGACCGTACAATGAGCAGTTCTTC
TRBJ1-3 | TRBD1 | TRBV7-9 | . | CASSSTGSGNTIYF | TGTGCCAGCAGCTCGACAGGGTCTGGAAACACCATATATTTT
TRBJ1-2 | . | TRBV10-3 | . | CAISYGGVYGYTF | TGTGCCATCAGCTACGGTGGAGTTTATGGCTACACCTTC
TRBJ1-4 | . | TRBV28 | . | CASSSTALNEKLFF | TGTGCCAGCAGTTCGACAGCACTTAATGAAAAACTGTTTTTT
TRBJ1-6 | . | TRBV5-6 | few | CASSYQNSYNSPLHF | TGTGCCAGCAGTTATCAGAACTCCTATAATTCACCCCTCCACTTT
TRBJ1-4 | . | TRBV5-7 | . | CASSLLPGATNEKLFF | TGTGCCAGCAGCCTACTTCCCGGAGCAACTAATGAAAAACTGTTTTTT
TRBJ2-6 | . | TRBV13 | few | CASTPWWSRESSGANVLTF | TGTGCCAGCACCCCCTGGTGGTCCAGGGAGAGCTCTGGGGCCAACGTCCTGACTTTC
TRBJ1-1 | TRBD1 | TRBV11-1 | . | CASSLVGTGGLNTEAFF | TGTGCCAGCAGCTTAGTTGGGACAGGGGGCCTGAACACTGAAGCTTTCTTT
TRBJ1-1 | . | TRBV7-3 | . | CASSSNGASRVAFF | TGTGCCAGCAGCTCCAACGGAGCTTCGCGGGTAGCTTTCTTT
TRBJ1-1 | . | TRBV19 | . | CASSIMGGGTEAFF | TGTGCCAGTAGTATAATGGGGGGAGGCACTGAAGCTTTCTTT
TRBJ2-7 | . | TRBV7-8 | . | CASSQLGGPSYEQYF | TGTGCCAGCAGCCAGCTGGGGGGCCCCTCCTACGAGCAGTACTTC
TRBJ2-7 | . | TRBV7-2 | once | CASSLLADTSYEQYF | TGTGCCAGCAGCCTTCTTGCGGACACCTCTTACGAGCAGTACTTC
TRBJ2-3 | . | TRBV11-2 | . | CASSPRVVDTQYF | TGTGCCAGCAGCCCGCGTGTGGTAGATACGCAGTATTTT
TRBJ1-2 | . | TRBV27 | . | CASSLQHDVGGYTF | TGTGCCAGCAGTTTACAACACGATGTAGGTGGCTACACCTTC
TRBJ1-1 | TRBD1 | TRBV28 | . | CASSSRTGVSNTEAFF | TGTGCCAGCAGCTCTCGGACAGGGGTATCGAACACTGAAGCTTTCTTT
TRBJ2-7 | TRBD1 | TRBV7-9 | . | CASSFTGGTYEQYF | TGTGCCAGCAGCTTCACAGGGGGCACCTACGAGCAGTACTTC
TRBJ2-1 | TRBD1 | TRBV11-2 | large | CASSPFAGTGIYNEQFF | TGTGCCAGCAGTCCGTTTGCCGGGACAGGGATCTACAATGAGCAGTTCTTC
TRBJ2-2 | . | TRBV7-9 | . | CASSEGLNTGELFF | TGTGCCAGCAGCGAAGGGTTGAACACCGGGGAGCTGTTTTTT
TRBJ2-2 | . | TRBV27 | few | CASSWADYTGELFF | TGTGCCAGCAGTTGGGCCGACTACACCGGGGAGCTGTTTTTT
TRBJ2-7 | TRBD1 | TRBV7-8 | . | CASRPDRGLYEQYF | TGTGCCAGCAGACCAGACAGGGGTCTCTACGAGCAGTACTTC
TRBJ2-2 | TRBD2 | TRBV5-6 | few | CASSLLAGGQELFF | TGTGCCAGCAGTCTGCTAGCGGGGGGGCAGGAGCTGTTTTTT
TRBJ2-2 | . | TRBV4-3 | . | CASSQDAALNTGELFF | TGCGCCAGCAGCCAAGATGCGGCCCTGAACACCGGGGAGCTGTTTTTT
TRBJ1-4 | . | TRBV4-2 | large | CASSQGLLSFQPEKLFF | TGTGCCAGCAGCCAAGGACTCTTAAGTTTCCAGCCTGAAAAACTGTTTTTT
TRBJ2-5 | TRBD2 | TRBV7-8 | . | CASSLGPGGDNQETQYF | TGTGCCAGCAGCTTAGGGCCGGGGGGGGACAACCAAGAGACCCAGTACTTC
TRBJ1-1 | TRBD1 | TRBV30 | . | CAWNLGQSTEAFF | TGTGCCTGGAATCTGGGACAGAGCACTGAAGCTTTCTTT
TRBJ2-1 | TRBD2 | TRBV4-3 | few | CASSPWTSYNEQFF | TGCGCCAGCAGCCCCTGGACTAGTTACAATGAGCAGTTCTTC
TRBJ2-3 | . | TRBV4-2 | . | CASSQRRDTDTQYF | TGTGCCAGCAGCCAGAGGAGGGACACAGATACGCAGTATTTT
TRBJ1-3 | . | TRBV11-2 | few | CASSLDPGNTIYF | TGTGCCAGCAGCTTAGACCCTGGAAACACCATATATTTT
TRBJ2-3 | . | TRBV7-3 | . | CASSPTPGVSSTDTQYF | TGTGCCAGCAGCCCAACCCCCGGGGTCTCTAGCACAGATACGCAGTATTTT
TRBJ1-1 | . | TRBV7-9 | . | CASSLEVEAFF | TGTGCCAGCAGCTTAGAGGTTGAAGCTTTCTTT
TRBJ2-7 | . | TRBV6-5 | . | CASVLILQGSYEQYF | TGTGCCAGCGTTCTCATTCTTCAGGGATCCTACGAGCAGTACTTC
TRBJ2-1 | . | TRBV4-3 | . | CASSQEAVSYNEQFF | TGCGCCAGCAGCCAAGAGGCGGTTTCCTACAATGAGCAGTTCTTC
TRBJ1-1 | . | TRBV10-3 | . | CAISQTDGGAYTEAFF | TGTGCCATCAGTCAAACCGACGGGGGCGCGTACACTGAAGCTTTCTTT
TRBJ1-5 | . | TRBV7-9 | . | CASSQLGGNQPQHF | TGTGCCAGCAGCCAGCTGGGAGGGAATCAGCCCCAGCATTTT
TRBJ1-1 | . | TRBV6-6 | . | CASSSTRTATEAFF | TGTGCCAGCAGCAGTACAAGGACAGCAACTGAAGCTTTCTTT
TRBJ1-5 | . | TRBV18 | . | CASSPLLTRKSSNQPQHF | TGTGCCAGCTCACCTCTTTTAACACGAAAATCTAGCAATCAGCCCCAGCATTTT
TRBJ2-5 | TRBD1 | TRBV7-9 | . | CASSPGTVVGETQYF | TGTGCCAGCAGCCCAGGGACAGTGGTCGGGGAGACCCAGTACTTC